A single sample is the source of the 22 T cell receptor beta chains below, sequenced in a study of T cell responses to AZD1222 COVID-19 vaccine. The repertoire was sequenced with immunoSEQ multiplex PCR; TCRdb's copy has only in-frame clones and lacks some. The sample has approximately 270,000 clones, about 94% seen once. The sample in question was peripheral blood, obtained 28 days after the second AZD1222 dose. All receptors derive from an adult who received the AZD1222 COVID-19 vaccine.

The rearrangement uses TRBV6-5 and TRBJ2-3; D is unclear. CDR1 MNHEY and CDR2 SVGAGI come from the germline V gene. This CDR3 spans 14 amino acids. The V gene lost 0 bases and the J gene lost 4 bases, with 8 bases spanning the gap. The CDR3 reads CASSYSSNADTQYF. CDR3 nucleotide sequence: TGTGCCAGCAGTTACTCGTCAAACGCAGATACGCAGTATTTT.

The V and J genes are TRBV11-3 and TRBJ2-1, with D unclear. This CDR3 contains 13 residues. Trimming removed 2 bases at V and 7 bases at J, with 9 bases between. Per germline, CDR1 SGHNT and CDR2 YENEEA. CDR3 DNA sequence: TGTGCCAGCAGCTTAAACCGATTAAATGAGCAGTTCTTC. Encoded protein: CASSLNRLNEQFF.

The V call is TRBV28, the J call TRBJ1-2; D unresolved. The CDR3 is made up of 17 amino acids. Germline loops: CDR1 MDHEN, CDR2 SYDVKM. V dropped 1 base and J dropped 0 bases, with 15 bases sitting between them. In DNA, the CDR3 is TGTGCCAGCAGTTTATACGGCCAGGTCTATTCTAACTATGGCTACACCTTC. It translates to CASSLYGQVYSNYGYTF.

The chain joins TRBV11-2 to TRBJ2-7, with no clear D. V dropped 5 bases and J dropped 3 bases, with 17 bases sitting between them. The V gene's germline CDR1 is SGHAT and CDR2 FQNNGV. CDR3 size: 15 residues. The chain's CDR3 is CASSEGRASFYEQYF. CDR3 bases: TGTGCCAGCAGCGAAGGTAGGGCGAGCTTCTACGAGCAGTACTTC. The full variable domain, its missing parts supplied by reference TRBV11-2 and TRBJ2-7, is EAGVAQSPRYKIIEKRQSVAFWCNPISGHATLYWYQQILGQGPKLLIQFQNNGVVDDSQLPKDRFSAERLKGVDSTLKIQPAKLEDSAVYLCASSEGRASFYEQYFGPGTRLTVT.

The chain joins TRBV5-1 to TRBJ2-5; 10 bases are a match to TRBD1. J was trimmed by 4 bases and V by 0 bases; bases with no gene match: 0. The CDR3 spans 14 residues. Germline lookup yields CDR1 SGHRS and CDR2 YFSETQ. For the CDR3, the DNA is TGCGCCAGCAGCTTGGGGACAGGGGGAGAGACCCAGTACTTC. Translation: CASSLGTGGETQYF.

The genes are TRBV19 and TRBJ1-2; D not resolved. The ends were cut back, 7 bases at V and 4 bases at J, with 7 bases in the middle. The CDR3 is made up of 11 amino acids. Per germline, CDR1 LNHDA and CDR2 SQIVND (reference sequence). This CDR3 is CASKESYGYTF. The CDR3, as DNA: TGTGCCAGTAAGGAGAGCTATGGCTACACCTTC.

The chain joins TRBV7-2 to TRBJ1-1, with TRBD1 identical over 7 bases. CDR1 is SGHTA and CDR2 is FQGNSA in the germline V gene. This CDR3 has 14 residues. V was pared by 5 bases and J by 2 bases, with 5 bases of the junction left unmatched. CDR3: CASSRGQRNTEAFF. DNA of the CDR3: TGTGCCAGCAGCCGGGGACAGCGAAACACTGAAGCTTTCTTT.

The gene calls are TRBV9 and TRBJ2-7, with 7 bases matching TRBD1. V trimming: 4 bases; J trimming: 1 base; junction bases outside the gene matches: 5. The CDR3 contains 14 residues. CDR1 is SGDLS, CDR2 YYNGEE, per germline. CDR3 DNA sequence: TGTGCCAGCAGCAAGGGGGCGGGTTCCTACGAGCAGTACTTC. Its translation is CASSKGAGSYEQYF. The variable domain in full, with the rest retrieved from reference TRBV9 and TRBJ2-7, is DSGVTQTPKHLITATGQRVTLRCSPRSGDLSVYWYQQSLDQGLQFLIQYYNGEERAKGNILERFSAQQFPDLHSELNLSSLELGDSALYFCASSKGAGSYEQYFGPGTRLTVT.

This chain's CDR3 is CASSFRGVTWPQHF. CDR3 coding DNA: TGTGCCAGCAGTTTCAGGGGGGTTACTTGGCCCCAGCATTTT. V is TRBV6-2 or TRBV6-3 and J is TRBJ1-5, with 7 positions matching TRBD1. The V and J ends lost 4 bases and 9 bases, in that order; junction bases with no gene match: 9. The CDR3 covers 14 residues. Germline V gene lookup returns CDR1 MNHEY and CDR2 SVGEGT.

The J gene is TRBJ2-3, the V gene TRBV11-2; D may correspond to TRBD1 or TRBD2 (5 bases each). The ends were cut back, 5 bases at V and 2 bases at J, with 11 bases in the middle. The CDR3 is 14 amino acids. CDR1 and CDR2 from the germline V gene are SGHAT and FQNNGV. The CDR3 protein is CASSARDPTDTQYF. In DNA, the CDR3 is TGTGCCAGCAGCGCCCGGGACCCCACAGATACGCAGTATTTT.

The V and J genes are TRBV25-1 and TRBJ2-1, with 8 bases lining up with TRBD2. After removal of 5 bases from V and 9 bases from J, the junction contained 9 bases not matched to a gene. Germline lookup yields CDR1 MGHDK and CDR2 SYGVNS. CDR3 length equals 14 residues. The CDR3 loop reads CASSNPGTSVEQFF. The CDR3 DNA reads TGTGCCAGCAGTAACCCGGGGACTAGTGTTGAGCAGTTCTTC.

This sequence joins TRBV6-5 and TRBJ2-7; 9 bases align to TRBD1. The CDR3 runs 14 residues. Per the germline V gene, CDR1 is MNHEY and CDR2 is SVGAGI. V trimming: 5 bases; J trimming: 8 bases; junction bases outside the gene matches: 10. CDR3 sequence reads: CASSNEGTGSQQYF. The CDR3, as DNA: TGTGCCAGCAGTAACGAGGGGACAGGGTCGCAGCAGTACTTC.

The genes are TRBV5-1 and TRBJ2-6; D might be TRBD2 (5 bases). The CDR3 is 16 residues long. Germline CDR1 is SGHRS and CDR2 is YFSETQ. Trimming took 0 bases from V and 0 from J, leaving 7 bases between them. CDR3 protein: CASSLAGVSGANVLTF. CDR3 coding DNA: TGCGCCAGCAGCTTGGCCGGGGTCTCTGGGGCCAACGTCCTGACTTTC.

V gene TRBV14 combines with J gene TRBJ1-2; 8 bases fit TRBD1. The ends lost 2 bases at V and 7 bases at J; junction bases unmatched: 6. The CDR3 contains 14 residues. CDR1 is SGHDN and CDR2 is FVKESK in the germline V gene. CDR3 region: CASSQFTGGGGYTF. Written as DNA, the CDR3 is TGTGCCAGCAGCCAATTCACAGGGGGAGGTGGCTACACCTTC.

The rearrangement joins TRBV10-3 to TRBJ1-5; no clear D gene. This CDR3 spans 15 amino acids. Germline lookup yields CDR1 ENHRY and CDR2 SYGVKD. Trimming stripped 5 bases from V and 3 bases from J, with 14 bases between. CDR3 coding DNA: TGTGCCATCAGTCTCGGCGGGAGGGACAATCAGCCCCAGCATTTT. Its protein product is CAISLGGRDNQPQHF.

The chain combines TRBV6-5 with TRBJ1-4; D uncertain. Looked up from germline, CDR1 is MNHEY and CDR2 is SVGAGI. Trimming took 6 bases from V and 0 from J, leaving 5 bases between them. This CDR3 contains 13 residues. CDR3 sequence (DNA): TGTGCCAGCAGGGGAGCAACTAATGAAAAACTGTTTTTT. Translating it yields CASRGATNEKLFF.

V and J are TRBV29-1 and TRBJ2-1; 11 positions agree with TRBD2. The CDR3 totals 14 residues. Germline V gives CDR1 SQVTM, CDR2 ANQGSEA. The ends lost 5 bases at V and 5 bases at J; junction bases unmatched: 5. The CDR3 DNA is TGCAGCGTTTTAGCGGGAGGGCCTAACAATGAGCAGTTCTTC. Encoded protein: CSVLAGGPNNEQFF.

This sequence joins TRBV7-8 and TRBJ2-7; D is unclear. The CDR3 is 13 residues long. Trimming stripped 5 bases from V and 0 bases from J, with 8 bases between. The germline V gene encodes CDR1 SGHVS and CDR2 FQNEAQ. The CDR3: CASSPYYSYEQYF. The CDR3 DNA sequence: TGTGCCAGCAGCCCCTACTACTCCTACGAGCAGTACTTC.

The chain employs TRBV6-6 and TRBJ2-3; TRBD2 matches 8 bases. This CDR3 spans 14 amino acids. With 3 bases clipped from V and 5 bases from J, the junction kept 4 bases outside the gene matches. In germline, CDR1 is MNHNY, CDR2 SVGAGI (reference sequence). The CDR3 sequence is CASSYGLAGDTQYF. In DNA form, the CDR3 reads TGTGCCAGCAGTTATGGTCTAGCGGGAGATACGCAGTATTTT.

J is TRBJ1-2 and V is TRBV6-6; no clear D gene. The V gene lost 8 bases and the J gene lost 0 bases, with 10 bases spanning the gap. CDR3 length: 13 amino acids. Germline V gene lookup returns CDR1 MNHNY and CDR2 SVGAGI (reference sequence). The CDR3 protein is CASGTGANYGYTF. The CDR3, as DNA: TGTGCCAGCGGTACTGGAGCTAACTATGGCTACACCTTC.

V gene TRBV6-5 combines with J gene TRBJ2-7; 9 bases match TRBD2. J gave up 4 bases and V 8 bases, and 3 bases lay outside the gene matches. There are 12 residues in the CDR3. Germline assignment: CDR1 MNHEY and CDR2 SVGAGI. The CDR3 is CASAGGPYEQYF. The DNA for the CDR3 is TGTGCCAGCGCGGGAGGGCCTTACGAGCAGTACTTC.

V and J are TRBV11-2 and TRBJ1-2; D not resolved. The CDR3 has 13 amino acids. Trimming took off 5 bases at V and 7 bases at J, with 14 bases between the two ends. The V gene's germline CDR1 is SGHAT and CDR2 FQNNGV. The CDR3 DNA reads TGTGCCAGCAGCCCTGCTGGGGTTACTGGCTACACCTTC. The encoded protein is CASSPAGVTGYTF. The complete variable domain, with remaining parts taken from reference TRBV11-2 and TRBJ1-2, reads EAGVAQSPRYKIIEKRQSVAFWCNPISGHATLYWYQQILGQGPKLLIQFQNNGVVDDSQLPKDRFSAERLKGVDSTLKIQPAKLEDSAVYLCASSPAGVTGYTFGSGTRLTVV.